This T cell receptor beta chain was sequenced for a study of cytomegalovirus exposure and HLA in healthy donors. Study-wide background: Early release data held 85 million or so unique TCRs from HLA-typed donors. Among a few hundred genotyped donors, around 80% fell in the Caucasian-associated ancestry cluster.

13 Jbeta primers and 60 Vbeta primers were used for the PCR. Authors' data handling: Roughly 11 million shared chains were among the 80 million or so unique TCR beta chains that a later analysis counted. Only in-frame clones appear in the TCRdb table, and some are missing; sequencing was by immunoSEQ multiplex PCR. V and J calls and clone size come straight from that table; D and trimming were deduced from the DNA. The table has 200,000 to 300,000 clones, roughly 81% seen once. The sequencing input was PBMCs. The TCR was taken from a woman aged 40 to 55 in good health and CMV-seropositive.

DNA for the CDR3: TGCGCCAGCAGCGCGTGGGACCGGGAGACCTACAATGAGCAGTTCTTC. Translating gives CASSAWDRETYNEQFF. The chain is built from TRBV5-1 and TRBJ2-1; D is possibly TRBD2 (6 bases). V gave up 4 bases and J gave up 2 bases, with 16 bases separating them. The V gene's germline CDR1 is SGHRS and CDR2 YFSETQ. This CDR3 spans 16 amino acids.